This T cell receptor (beta chain) was sequenced during a study of Ad26.COV2.S vaccination and SARS-CoV-2 variants. Germline V CDR1 and CDR2: ENHRY, SYGVKD. The CDR3 sequence is 14 residues long. The V and J ends lost 7 bases and 4 bases, in that order; junction bases with no gene match: 9. Treatment here: around 19 received Ad26.COV2.S at low or high dose, single or two shots; a few received placebo; per-sample allocation not given. Repertoires come from day 63 after the first vaccine or placebo injection. The assay was immunoSEQ multiplex PCR, and TCRdb's table has in-frame clones only and misses some. This table holds hundreds of thousands of clones, approximately 86% found once.

This TCR was recovered from a person aged 18 to 59 who received the Ad26.COV2.S COVID-19 vaccine or a placebo. The specimen was peripheral blood, collected in a trial of Ad26.COV2.S vaccine versus placebo. The chain joins TRBV10-3 to TRBJ1-1, with 7 bases lining up with TRBD1. Here the CDR3 reads CAITGQVDGTEAFF. For the CDR3, the DNA is TGTGCCATCACCGGACAGGTTGATGGCACTGAAGCTTTCTTT.